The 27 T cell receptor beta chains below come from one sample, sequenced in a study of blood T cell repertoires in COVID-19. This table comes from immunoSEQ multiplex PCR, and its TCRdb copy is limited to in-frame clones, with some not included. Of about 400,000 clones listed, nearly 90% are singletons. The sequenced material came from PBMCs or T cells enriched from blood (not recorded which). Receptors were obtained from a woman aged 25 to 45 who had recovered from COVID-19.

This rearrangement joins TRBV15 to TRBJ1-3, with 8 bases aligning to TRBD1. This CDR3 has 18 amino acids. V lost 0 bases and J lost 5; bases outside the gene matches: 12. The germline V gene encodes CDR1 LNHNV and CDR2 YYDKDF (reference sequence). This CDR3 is CATSRDPPQGVRRNTIYF. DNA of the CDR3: TGTGCCACCAGCAGAGATCCTCCACAGGGGGTTCGGAGAAACACCATATATTTT.

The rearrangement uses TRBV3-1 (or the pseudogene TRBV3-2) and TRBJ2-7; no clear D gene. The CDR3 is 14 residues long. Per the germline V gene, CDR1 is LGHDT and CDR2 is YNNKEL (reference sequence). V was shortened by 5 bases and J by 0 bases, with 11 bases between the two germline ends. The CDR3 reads CASSTPQLSYEQYF. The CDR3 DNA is TGTGCCAGCAGCACCCCACAGCTCTCCTACGAGCAGTACTTC.

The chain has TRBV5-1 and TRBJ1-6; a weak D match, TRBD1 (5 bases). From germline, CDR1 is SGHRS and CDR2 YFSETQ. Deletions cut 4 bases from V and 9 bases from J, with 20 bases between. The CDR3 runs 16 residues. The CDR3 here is CASSKDTDPGRSPLHF. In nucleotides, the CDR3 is TGCGCCAGCAGCAAGGACACGGACCCAGGACGTTCACCCCTCCACTTT.

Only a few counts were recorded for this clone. CDR3 residues: CTGDITYEQYF. CDR3 nucleotides: TGCACCGGGGACATTACCTACGAGCAGTACTTC. The rearrangement links TRBV23-1 to TRBJ2-7, with a tentative D call TRBD1 (6 bases). TRBV23-1 is an open reading frame, and its role is uncertain. The CDR3 sequence is 11 residues long.

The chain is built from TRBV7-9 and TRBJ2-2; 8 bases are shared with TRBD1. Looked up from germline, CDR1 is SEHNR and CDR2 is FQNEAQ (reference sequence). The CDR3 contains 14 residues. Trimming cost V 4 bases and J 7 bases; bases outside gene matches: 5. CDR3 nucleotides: TGTGCCAGCAGCTCGCAGGGGGCTATCGGGGAGCTGTTTTTT. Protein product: CASSSQGAIGELFF.

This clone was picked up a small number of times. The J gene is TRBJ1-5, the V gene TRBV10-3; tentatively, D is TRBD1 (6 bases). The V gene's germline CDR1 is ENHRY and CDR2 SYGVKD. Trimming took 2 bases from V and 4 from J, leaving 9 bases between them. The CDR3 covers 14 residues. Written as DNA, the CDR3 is TGTGCCATCAGTGAGCATGACAGGAATCAGCCCCAGCATTTT. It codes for CAISEHDRNQPQHF.

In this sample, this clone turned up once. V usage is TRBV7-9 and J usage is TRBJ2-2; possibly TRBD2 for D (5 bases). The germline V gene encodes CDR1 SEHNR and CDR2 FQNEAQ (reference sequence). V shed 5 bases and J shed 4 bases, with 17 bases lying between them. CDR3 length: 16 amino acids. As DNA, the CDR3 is TGTGCCAGCAGCGTGATGGGCGGGCATACCACCGGGGAGCTGTTTTTT. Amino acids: CASSVMGGHTTGELFF.

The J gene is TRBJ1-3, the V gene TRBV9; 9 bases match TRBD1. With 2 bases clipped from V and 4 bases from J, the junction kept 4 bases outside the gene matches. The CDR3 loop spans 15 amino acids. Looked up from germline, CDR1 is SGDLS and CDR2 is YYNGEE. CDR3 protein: CASSVAGTGGNTIYF. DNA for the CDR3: TGTGCCAGCAGCGTCGCCGGGACAGGGGGAAACACCATATATTTT.

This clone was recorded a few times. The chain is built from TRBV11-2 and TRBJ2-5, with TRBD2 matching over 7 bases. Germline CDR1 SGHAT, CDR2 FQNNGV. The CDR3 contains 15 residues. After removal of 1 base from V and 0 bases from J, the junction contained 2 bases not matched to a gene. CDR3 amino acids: CASSLGLADQETQYF. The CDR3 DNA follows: TGTGCCAGCAGCTTAGGTCTAGCGGACCAAGAGACCCAGTACTTC.

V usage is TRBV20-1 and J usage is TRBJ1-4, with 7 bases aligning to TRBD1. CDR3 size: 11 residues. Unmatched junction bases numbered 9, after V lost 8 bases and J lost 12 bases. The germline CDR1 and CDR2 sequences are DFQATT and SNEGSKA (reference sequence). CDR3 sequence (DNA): TGCAGTTCAATTGCCGGGACAGAACTGTTTTTT. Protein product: CSSIAGTELFF.

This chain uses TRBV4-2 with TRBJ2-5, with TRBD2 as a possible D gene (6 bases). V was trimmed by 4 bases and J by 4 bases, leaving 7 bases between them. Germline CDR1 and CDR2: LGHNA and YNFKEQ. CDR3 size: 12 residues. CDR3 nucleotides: TGTGCCAGCAGCCCAGCGGGAGAGACCCAGTACTTC. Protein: CASSPAGETQYF.

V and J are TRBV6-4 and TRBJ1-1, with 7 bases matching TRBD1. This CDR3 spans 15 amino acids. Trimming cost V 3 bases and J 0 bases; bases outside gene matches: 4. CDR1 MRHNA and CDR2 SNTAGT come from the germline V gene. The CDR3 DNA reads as TGTGCCAGCAGTGAAACAGGGGTTTTGAACACTGAAGCTTTCTTT. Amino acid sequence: CASSETGVLNTEAFF.

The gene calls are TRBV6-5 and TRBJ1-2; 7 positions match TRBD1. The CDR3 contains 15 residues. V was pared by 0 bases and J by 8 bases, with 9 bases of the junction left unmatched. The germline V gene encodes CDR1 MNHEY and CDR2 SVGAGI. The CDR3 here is CASSYSRGGGSGYTF. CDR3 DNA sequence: TGTGCCAGCAGTTACTCGAGAGGGGGCGGTTCCGGCTACACCTTC.

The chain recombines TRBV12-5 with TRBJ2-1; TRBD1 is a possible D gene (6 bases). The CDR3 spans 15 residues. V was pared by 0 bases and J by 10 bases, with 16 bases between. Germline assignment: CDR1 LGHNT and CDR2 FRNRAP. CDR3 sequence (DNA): TGTGCTAGTGGTTTGGTACCGGTACCGGGGACAGAGCAGTTCTTC. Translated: CASGLVPVPGTEQFF.

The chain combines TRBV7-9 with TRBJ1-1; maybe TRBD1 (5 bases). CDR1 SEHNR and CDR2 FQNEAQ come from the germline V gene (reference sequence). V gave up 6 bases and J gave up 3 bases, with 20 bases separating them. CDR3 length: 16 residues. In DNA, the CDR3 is TGTGCCAGCAGTTCTACAGTGGGGCTGAGAGACACTGAAGCTTTCTTT. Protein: CASSSTVGLRDTEAFF.

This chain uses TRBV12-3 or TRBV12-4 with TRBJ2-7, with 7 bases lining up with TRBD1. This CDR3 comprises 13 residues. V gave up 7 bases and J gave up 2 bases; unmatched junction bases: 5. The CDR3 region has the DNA TGTGCCAGCAAAATAGGACAGGCCTACGAGCAGTACTTC. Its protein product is CASKIGQAYEQYF.

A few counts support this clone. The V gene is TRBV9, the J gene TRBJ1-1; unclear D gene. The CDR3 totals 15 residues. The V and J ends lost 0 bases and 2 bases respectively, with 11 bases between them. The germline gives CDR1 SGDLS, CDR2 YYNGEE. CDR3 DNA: TGTGCCAGCAGCGTAGGGTACTCCGTTAACACTGAAGCTTTCTTT. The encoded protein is CASSVGYSVNTEAFF.

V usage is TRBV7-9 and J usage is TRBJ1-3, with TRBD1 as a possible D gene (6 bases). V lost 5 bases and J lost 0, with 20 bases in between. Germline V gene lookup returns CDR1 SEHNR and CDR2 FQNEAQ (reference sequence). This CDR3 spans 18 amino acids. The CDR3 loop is CASSPPAGQGSSGNTIYF. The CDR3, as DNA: TGTGCCAGCAGCCCCCCCGCAGGCCAGGGGAGCTCTGGAAACACCATATATTTT.

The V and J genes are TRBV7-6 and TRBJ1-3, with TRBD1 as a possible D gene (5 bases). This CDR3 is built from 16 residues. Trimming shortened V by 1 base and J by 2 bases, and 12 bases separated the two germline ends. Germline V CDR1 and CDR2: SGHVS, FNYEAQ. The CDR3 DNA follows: TGTGCCAGCAGCTTAGACCCGACGGGGGCTGGAAACACCATATATTTT. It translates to CASSLDPTGAGNTIYF.

The DNA of the CDR3 is TGTGCCAGCAGCTTAACTGCGGAGATTCGGTATGGCTACACCTTC. Protein: CASSLTAEIRYGYTF. This rearrangement joins TRBV7-3 to TRBJ1-2, with D hard to call. V lost 0 bases, J lost 5 bases, and 13 bases lay in between. The CDR3 consists of 15 residues. The germline V gene encodes CDR1 SGHTA and CDR2 FQGTGA. The complete variable domain, with remaining parts taken from reference TRBV7-3 and TRBJ1-2, reads GAGVSQTPSNKVTEKGKYVELRCDPISGHTALYWYRQSLGQGPEFLIYFQGTGAADDSGLPNDRFFAVRPEGSVSTLKIQRTERGDSAVYLCASSLTAEIRYGYTFGSGTRLTVV.

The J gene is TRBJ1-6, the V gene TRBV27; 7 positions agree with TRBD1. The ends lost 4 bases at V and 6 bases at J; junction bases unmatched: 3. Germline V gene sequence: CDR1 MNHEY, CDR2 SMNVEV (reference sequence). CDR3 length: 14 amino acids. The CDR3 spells CASSSQGINSPLHF. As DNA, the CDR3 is TGTGCCAGCAGTTCACAGGGGATTAATTCACCCCTCCACTTT.

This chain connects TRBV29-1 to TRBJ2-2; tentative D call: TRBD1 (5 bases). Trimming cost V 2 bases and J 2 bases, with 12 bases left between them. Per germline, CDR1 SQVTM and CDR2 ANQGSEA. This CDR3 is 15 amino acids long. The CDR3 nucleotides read TGCAGCGTTGAACTCTCGACAGATAACACCGGGGAGCTGTTTTTT. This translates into CSVELSTDNTGELFF.

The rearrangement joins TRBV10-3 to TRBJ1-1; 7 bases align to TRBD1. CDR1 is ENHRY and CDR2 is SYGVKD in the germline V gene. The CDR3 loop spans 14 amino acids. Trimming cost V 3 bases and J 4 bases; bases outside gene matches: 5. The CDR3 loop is CAISDVTGITEAFF. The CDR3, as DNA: TGTGCCATCAGTGATGTGACAGGGATCACTGAAGCTTTCTTT.

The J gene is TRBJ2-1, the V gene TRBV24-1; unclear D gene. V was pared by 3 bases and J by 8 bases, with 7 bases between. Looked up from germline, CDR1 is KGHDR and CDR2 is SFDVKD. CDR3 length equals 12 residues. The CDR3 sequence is CATSDRGYEQFF. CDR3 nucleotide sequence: TGTGCCACCAGTGATCGAGGATATGAGCAGTTCTTC.

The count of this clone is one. CDR3 residues: CASSDPTDNSGNTIYF. CDR3 in DNA: TGTGCCAGCAGCGACCCGACCGACAACTCTGGAAACACCATATATTTT. V and J are TRBV5-5 and TRBJ1-3; D is uncertain. The germline gives CDR1 SGHKS, CDR2 YYEKEE (reference sequence). CDR3 size: 16 residues. Trimming removed 4 bases from V and 0 bases from J, with 14 bases in between.

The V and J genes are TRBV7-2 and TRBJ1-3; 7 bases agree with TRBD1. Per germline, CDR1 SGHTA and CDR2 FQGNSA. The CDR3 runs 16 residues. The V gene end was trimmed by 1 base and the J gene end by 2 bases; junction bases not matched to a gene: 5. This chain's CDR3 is CASSLEGAVTGNTIYF. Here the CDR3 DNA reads TGTGCCAGCAGCTTAGAGGGGGCCGTAACTGGAAACACCATATATTTT.

CDR3 in amino acids: CASESTSGYNEQFF. The CDR3 DNA follows: TGTGCCAGCGAGTCGACTAGCGGCTACAATGAGCAGTTCTTC. The J gene is TRBJ2-1, the V gene TRBV28, with 9 nucleotides matching TRBD2. This CDR3 spans 14 amino acids. From germline, CDR1 is MDHEN and CDR2 SYDVKM. The ends lost 8 bases at V and 3 bases at J; junction bases unmatched: 5.